One and the same sample provided the 2 T cell receptor beta chains below, sequenced in a study of low-dose radiotherapy and immunotherapy resistance in tumors. TRAV- and TRBV-specific primers primed first-strand cDNA, covering alpha and beta chains. With a constant-region primer and a V-primer adapter, TCRs were subjected to 20 PCR cycles of amplification. TCRdb used MiXCR to reprocess the reads, holding one entry per CDR3 protein. The sample consists of roughly 17,000 distinct CDR3 sequences, about 71% of them appearing once. These receptors were taken from a human donor with advanced metastatic prostate, ovarian, gallbladder or colorectal cancer (not recorded which). This table probably holds off-target reads from a library built for another chain.

The genes are TRBV7-2 and TRBJ2-7; D unresolved. The CDR3 loop spans 12 amino acids. V lost 4 bases and J 3 bases, leaving 7 bases between the germline ends. The germline V gene encodes CDR1 SGHTA and CDR2 FQGNSA. The DNA for the CDR3 is TGTGCCAGCAGCTCGGCCGGCTACGAGCAGTACTTC. This encodes CASSSAGYEQYF.

J is TRBJ2-3 and V is TRBV28; D may be TRBD1 (7 bases). V was clipped by 3 bases and J by 0 bases, with 16 bases between them. CDR3 length equals 17 residues. From germline, CDR1 is MDHEN and CDR2 SYDVKM. DNA for the CDR3: TGTGCCAGCAGTTTGGGGGGACAGATGTTAAGCACAGATACGCAGTATTTT. Translation: CASSLGGQMLSTDTQYF.